This T cell receptor beta chain was documented in a study of Tregs in tolerant kidney transplant recipients. Regarding the study as a whole: Validation in larger populations is needed because few patients were studied. Biological reproducibility was not directly addressed in this study.

Profiled with immunoSEQ multiplex PCR; TCRdb holds only in-frame clones, not every one. Here the sample spans roughly 14,000 clones, more than 80% being singletons. For this clone: Its cognate antigen is unknown.

Germline lookup yields CDR1 PRHDT and CDR2 FYEKMQ (reference sequence). Trimming removed 5 bases at V and 2 bases at J, with 10 bases between. The CDR3 extends over 14 amino acids. Thawed PBMCs were FACS-sorted into unstimulated CD4+CD25+CD127- regulatory T cells, CD4+CD25- non-regulatory cells, CD4 and CD8 cells. Sequencing was carried out using CD8+ T cells from blood. The rearrangement uses TRBV13 and TRBJ2-4; no firm D call. This sequence originates from a human donor in good health. The CDR3 nucleotides are TGTGCCAGCAGCCCACGGGTCTCCAAAAACATTCAGTACTTC. Residues: CASSPRVSKNIQYF. Using reference TRBV13 and TRBJ2-4 for the parts outside the CDR3, the full variable domain is AAGVIQSPRHLIKEKRETATLKCYPIPRHDTVYWYQQGPGQDPQFLISFYEKMQSDKGSIPDRFSAQQFSDYHSELNMSSLELGDSALYFCASSPRVSKNIQYFGAGTRLSVL.